The sample holds a few counts of the clone carrying this TCR beta chain. TCRdb reassembled clones from the PCR reads with MiXCR. Of some 4,200 clones listed, around 32% were seen once; the top ten hold about 14%. Losses at the gene ends were 5 bases for V and 4 bases for J; bases not matched to a gene: 6. Germline V gene data show CDR1 as LNHDA and CDR2 as SQIVND (reference sequence). The CDR3 is 14 residues long. These data belong to a study of metastatic and nonmetastatic thyroid tumors. Study overall: Thyroid patients, malignant and benign, had repertoires compared across blood and tumor or nodule tissue.

No treatment had been given to any patient before thyroid surgery. The V and J genes are TRBV19 and TRBJ1-2, with 8 nucleotides matching TRBD1. Sample: adjacent normal tissue. The TCR comes from a female donor with papillary thyroid cancer or a benign thyroid nodule (not recorded which). Some clones in this sample may be carry-over from other donors' samples. The CDR3 protein is CASSDRDRIYGYTF. The CDR3 DNA follows: TGTGCCAGTAGTGACCGGGACAGGATCTATGGCTACACCTTC. The variable domain in full, with the rest retrieved from reference TRBV19 and TRBJ1-2, is DGGITQSPKYLFRKEGQNVTLSCEQNLNHDAMYWYRQDPGQGLRLIYYSQIVNDFQKGDIAEGYSVSREKKESFPLTVTSAQKNPTAFYLCASSDRDRIYGYTFGSGTRLTVV.